This T cell receptor beta chain came from a study of metastatic and nonmetastatic thyroid tumors. In the study overall: It was across blood and tumor or nodule tissue from malignant and benign thyroid patients that repertoires were compared. Overall study findings and caveats: It was reportedly found that TCR beta diversity was significantly higher in malignant thyroid tumors than in benign nodules, a difference seen in both blood and tumor samples.

Authors' processing steps: Clinicopathological groups differed in CDR3, with these differences serving to build a distant-metastasis classifier for papillary thyroid cancer. TCRdb re-analyzed the PCR reads through MiXCR. These V and J calls derive from TCRdb rather than the authors' analysis. Found here are roughly 93,000 clones, roughly 13% of them singletons; the top ten hold approximately 10%. With V trimmed by 5 bases and J by 5 bases, 7 bases remained unmatched. This CDR3 spans 16 amino acids. CDR1 and CDR2 from the germline V gene are MDHEN and SYDVKM. There are many counts of this clone. The antigen is undetermined. All patients were treatment-naive before thyroid surgery.

The chain combines TRBV28 with TRBJ2-2; 11 nucleotides line up with TRBD1. Sequencing was performed on blood. The source of this sequence is a female donor with papillary thyroid cancer or a benign thyroid nodule (not recorded which). Some clones in this sample may be carry-over from other donors' samples. The CDR3 here is CASSPWTGGETGELFF. In nucleotides, the CDR3 is TGTGCCAGCAGTCCCTGGACAGGGGGCGAGACCGGGGAGCTGTTTTTT.